This T cell receptor (beta chain) was identified in a study of blood T cells in healthy people across ages. Germline V gene sequence: CDR1 DFQATT, CDR2 SNEGSKA (reference sequence). This CDR3 spans 13 amino acids. Trimming took off 0 bases at V and 8 bases at J, with 8 bases between the two ends. A sample-barcoded 5' primer and a J-beta primer mix were used in a second PCR of roughly 7 to 12 cycles. TCRdb called the 5' RACE reads again in MiXCR, with one record for every CDR3 protein. The table lists roughly 790,000 distinct CDR3 sequences, more than 40% of them singletons, with 20% to 25% in the top ten.

This chain connects TRBV20-1 to TRBJ1-6; D gene uncertain. This sequence originates from a woman aged 60-75 years in good health. Sequenced input: blood. The CDR3 DNA reads TGCAGTGCTAGAGATTGGAGGGATTCACCCCTCCACTTT. Amino acid sequence: CSARDWRDSPLHF.